This T cell receptor beta chain is from a study of blood T cell repertoires in COVID-19. Looking at the study overall: Samples taken during acute and convalescent COVID-19 were collected in the United States, Italy and Spain. PBMCs, B-cell-depleted T cells, or T cells were the source of the cDNA or gDNA that made up the material.

Per the germline V gene, CDR1 is SGHAT and CDR2 is FQNNGV. CDR3 size: 14 residues. Germline trimming cut 6 bases from V and 2 bases from J; bases unmatched to any gene: 5. Profiling relied on immunoSEQ multiplex PCR, and the TCRdb table lists in-frame clones only, not all of them. The sample includes 250,000 to 300,000 clones, about nine tenths of them seen just once. The study assigned cohorts using participant-reported clinical history. A COVID-19 case was met by exposed participants within 2 weeks before study entry. This TCR came from a woman between 45 and 60 years old who had been exposed to COVID-19. The source material was PBMCs or T cells enriched from blood (not recorded which). J is TRBJ1-2 and V is TRBV11-2, with 8 bases that match TRBD1. The CDR3 region is CASRPAGGNYGYTF. In DNA, the CDR3 is TGTGCCAGCAGACCCGCAGGGGGCAACTATGGCTACACCTTC.